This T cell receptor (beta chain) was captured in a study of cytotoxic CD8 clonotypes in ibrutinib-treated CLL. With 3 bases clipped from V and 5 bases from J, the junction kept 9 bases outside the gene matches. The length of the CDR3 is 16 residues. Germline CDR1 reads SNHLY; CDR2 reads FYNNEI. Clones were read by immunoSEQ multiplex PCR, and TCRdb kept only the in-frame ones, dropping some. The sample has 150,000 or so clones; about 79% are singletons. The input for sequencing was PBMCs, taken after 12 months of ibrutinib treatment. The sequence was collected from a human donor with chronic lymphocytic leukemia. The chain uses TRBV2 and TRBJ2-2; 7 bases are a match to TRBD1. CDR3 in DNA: TGTGCCAGCAGTGATCTCCGACAGGGTGGAACCGGGGAGCTGTTTTTT. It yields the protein CASSDLRQGGTGELFF.